The 32 T cell receptor beta chains below all came from one sample that was sequenced in a study of vaccination and CD4 T cells after COVID-19 (dated by TCRdb to the early 2020s). The label giving this sample's treatment or condition can be read as: roughly 10-day PBMC culture with coronavirus spike peptide pools or control peptides (ViraFEST assay). Their target antigens are unknown. The library was built by means of PCR. The reads were generated on an Illumina iSeq 100. TCR sequencing of DNA from cultured CD4+ T cells used the Oncomine TCR Beta short-read assay at the Johns Hopkins FTIC core. Using fastp at Q25 and MiXCR, TCRdb reprocessed the public reads and kept productive beta chains. Under each unique CDR3 protein, matching rows form one entry showing the most common genes and DNA. A total of about 10,000 distinct CDR3 sequences appear in this sample, over 45% of them only once. Of the sample, around 31% falls within the top ten clones.

The sample taken for sequencing was CD4+ T cells from blood, cultured in vitro. The receptors were gathered from a human donor who had recovered from COVID-19.

The J gene is TRBJ1-5, the V gene TRBV19; no clear D. Per germline, CDR1 LNHDA and CDR2 SQIVND (reference sequence). This CDR3 is built from 13 residues. Trimming pared 6 bases from V and 5 bases from J, leaving 11 bases between. The CDR3 reads CASRVKTHQPQHF. DNA for the CDR3: TGTGCCAGTAGGGTCAAAACTCATCAGCCCCAGCATTTT.

This clonotype was counted a few times. As DNA, the CDR3 is TGTGCCAGCAGCTGGTTAGAGGGAAACTATGGCTACACCTTC. This codes for CASSWLEGNYGYTF. The chain is built from TRBV7-6 and TRBJ1-2; D uncertain. This CDR3 contains 14 residues. Germline lookup yields CDR1 SGHVS and CDR2 FNYEAQ. Between the trimmed V and J ends, which lost 4 bases and 2 bases, there was a span of 11 bases.

This clonotype occurred a few times. The V call is TRBV27, the J call TRBJ2-2, with TRBD1 identical over 10 bases. Germline CDR1 reads MNHEY; CDR2 reads SMNVEV (reference sequence). With V trimmed by 6 bases and J by 1 base, 14 bases remained unmatched. The CDR3 spans 19 residues. CDR3 sequence: CASSPPGTGVTWNTGELFF. CDR3 DNA sequence: TGTGCCAGCAGCCCCCCGGGGACAGGGGTAACCTGGAACACCGGGGAGCTGTTTTTT.

This sequence joins TRBV11-3 and TRBJ2-1, with D possibly matching TRBD2 (6 bases). Trimming removed 3 bases at V and 5 bases at J, with 26 bases between. Germline V gene data show CDR1 as SGHNT and CDR2 as YENEEA. The CDR3 covers 19 residues. The CDR3 DNA follows: TGTGCCAGCAGCTTTATACCCCGACCGCGGGACCGAAATCACAATGAGCAGTTCTTC. Translated, it gives CASSFIPRPRDRNHNEQFF.

The chain combines TRBV20-1 with TRBJ2-1; 7 bases are shared with TRBD1. Germline lookup yields CDR1 DFQATT and CDR2 SNEGSKA (reference sequence). The junction had 14 bases not matched to a gene; V was cut back by 5 bases and J by 1 base. The CDR3 loop spans 17 amino acids. Written as DNA, the CDR3 is TGCAGTGCTCTCCGGGACAGACGGCATGGATCCTACAATGAGCAGTTCTTC. Translation gives CSALRDRRHGSYNEQFF.

This clonotype appeared a single time. This rearrangement joins TRBV5-3 to TRBJ1-2, with D unclear. TRBV5-3 is an ORF; its function is uncertain. The V gene lost 0 bases and the J gene lost 4 bases, with 7 bases spanning the gap. The length of the CDR3 is 13 residues. CDR3 bases: TGTGCCAGAAGCTTGGCCACCTTCTATGGCTACACCTTC. As protein: CARSLATFYGYTF.

CDR3 protein: CASSWTGGNTDTQYF. As DNA, the CDR3 is TGTGCCAGCAGCTGGACAGGGGGGAACACAGATACGCAGTATTTT. The rearrangement joins TRBV7-2 to TRBJ2-3, with 10 bases fitting TRBD1. The V gene end was trimmed by 4 bases and the J gene end by 2 bases; junction bases not matched to a gene: 3. The germline V gene has CDR1 SGHTA and CDR2 FQGNSA. The length of the CDR3 is 15 residues. The variable domain in full, with the rest retrieved from reference TRBV7-2 and TRBJ2-3, is GAGVSQSPSNKVTEKGKDVELRCDPISGHTALYWYRQSLGQGLEFLIYFQGNSAPDKSGLPSDRFSAERTGGSVSTLTIQRTQQEDSAVYLCASSWTGGNTDTQYFGPGTRLTVL.

The J gene is TRBJ1-2, the V gene TRBV2, with D unresolved. The CDR3 contains 14 residues. CDR1 and CDR2 from the germline V gene are SNHLY and FYNNEI. The V and J ends lost 6 bases and 3 bases respectively, with 14 bases between them. CDR3 sequence: CASRKFRADYGYTF. The CDR3 region has the DNA TGTGCCAGCAGAAAATTTAGGGCGGACTATGGCTACACCTTC.

This clonotype was counted a single time. This chain connects TRBV2 to TRBJ2-5; 9 nucleotides agree with TRBD2. This CDR3 is 14 amino acids long. J lost 5 bases, V lost 6 bases, and 7 bases had no gene match. Germline CDR1 is SNHLY and CDR2 is FYNNEI. CDR3 residues: CASRSASGTETQYF. CDR3 coding DNA: TGTGCCAGCAGAAGCGCTAGCGGGACGGAGACCCAGTACTTC.

This clonotype was found a few times. This sequence joins TRBV20-1 and TRBJ1-3; no clear D. Trimming shortened V by 3 bases and J by 4 bases, and 7 bases separated the two germline ends. The CDR3 has 12 residues. Germline V gene lookup returns CDR1 DFQATT and CDR2 SNEGSKA (reference sequence). The CDR3 nucleotides read TGCAGTGCTAGGCGCGAAGGAAACACCATATATTTT. It codes for CSARREGNTIYF.

V gene TRBV20-1 combines with J gene TRBJ2-5; D is uncertain. The CDR3 extends over 10 amino acids. Looked up from germline, CDR1 is DFQATT and CDR2 is SNEGSKA (reference sequence). V was pared by 3 bases and J by 4 bases, with 3 bases between. The CDR3 coding sequence is TGCAGTGCTAGGGCAGAGACCCAGTACTTC. Encoded protein: CSARAETQYF.

This chain connects TRBV6-1 to TRBJ2-7, with a tentative D call TRBD2 (6 bases). Trimming shortened V by 6 bases and J by 0 bases, and 9 bases separated the two germline ends. The CDR3 extends over 13 amino acids. Germline V gives CDR1 MNHNS, CDR2 SASEGT. The CDR3 DNA reads TGTGCCAGCAGGCGGGACGGCTCCTACGAGCAGTACTTC. Its translation is CASRRDGSYEQYF.

This chain connects TRBV7-9 to TRBJ1-1, with a weak D call TRBD1 (5 bases). Trimming pared 3 bases from V and 1 base from J, leaving 9 bases between. The CDR3 runs 14 residues. Germline CDR1 is SEHNR and CDR2 is FQNEAQ (reference sequence). CDR3 sequence: CASSFLTGNTEAFF. For the CDR3, the DNA is TGTGCCAGCAGCTTCCTCACAGGGAACACTGAAGCTTTCTTT.

This clonotype has just a few counts. This chain uses TRBV6-1 with TRBJ1-1; 9 nucleotides match TRBD1. This CDR3 has 14 amino acids. Per germline, CDR1 MNHNS and CDR2 SASEGT. V lost 5 bases and J lost 4; bases outside the gene matches: 5. DNA of the CDR3: TGTGCCAGCAGTCCCGGGACAGGGATCACTGAAGCTTTCTTT. Translated, it gives CASSPGTGITEAFF.

V usage is TRBV7-9 and J usage is TRBJ2-6; D is ambiguous. This CDR3 is 14 amino acids long. Germline V gene sequence: CDR1 SEHNR, CDR2 FQNEAQ (reference sequence). V shed 5 bases and J shed 0 bases, with 5 bases lying between them. The CDR3 here is CASSRSSGANVLTF. CDR3 nucleotide sequence: TGTGCCAGCAGCAGGAGCTCTGGGGCCAACGTCCTGACTTTC. Variable domain in full (rest from reference TRBV7-9 and TRBJ2-6): DTGVSQNPRHKITKRGQNVTFRCDPISEHNRLYWYRQTLGQGPEFLTYFQNEAQLEKSRLLSDRFSAERPKGSFSTLEIQRTEQGDSAMYLCASSRSSGANVLTFGAGSRLTVL.

V and J are TRBV7-8 and TRBJ2-1, with 11 nucleotides matching TRBD2. Germline-derived CDR1 and CDR2 are SGHVS and FQNEAQ. This CDR3 is built from 16 residues. The V gene end was trimmed by 3 bases and the J gene end by 4 bases; junction bases not matched to a gene: 5. CDR3 DNA sequence: TGTGCCAGCAGCTTCAGACTAGCGGGGACTTACAATGAGCAGTTCTTC. It yields the protein CASSFRLAGTYNEQFF. The complete variable domain, with remaining parts taken from reference TRBV7-8 and TRBJ2-1, reads GAGVSQSPRYKVAKRGQDVALRCDPISGHVSLFWYQQALGQGPEFLTYFQNEAQLDKSGLPSDRFFAERPEGSVSTLKIQRTQQEDSAVYLCASSFRLAGTYNEQFFGPGTRLTVL.

This clonotype was detected a few times. The CDR3 protein is CASSLSSPLNTEAFF. In DNA, the CDR3 is TGTGCCAGCAGTTTATCGTCCCCCTTGAACACTGAAGCTTTCTTT. The chain recombines TRBV27 with TRBJ1-1, with D hard to call. V lost 0 bases, J lost 0 bases, and 8 bases lay in between. The CDR3 is made up of 15 amino acids. Germline values: CDR1 MNHEY, CDR2 SMNVEV (reference sequence).

This clonotype was recorded a few times. The chain links TRBV7-2 to TRBJ2-2, with unresolved D. This CDR3 is built from 15 residues. V was trimmed by 5 bases and J by 4 bases, leaving 14 bases between them. Germline V CDR1 and CDR2: SGHTA, FQGNSA. CDR3 nucleotides: TGTGCCAGCAGCATAGGCTTCCCAAGCACCGGGGAGCTGTTTTTT. It yields the protein CASSIGFPSTGELFF.

The chain carries TRBV6-1 and TRBJ2-3; D remains ambiguous. The V gene lost 6 bases and the J gene lost 1 base, with 11 bases spanning the gap. The CDR3 is made up of 14 amino acids. CDR1 and CDR2 from the germline V gene are MNHNS and SASEGT. CDR3 sequence reads: CASRITTGTDTQYF. CDR3 sequence (DNA): TGTGCCAGCAGAATCACGACTGGCACAGATACGCAGTATTTT.

This chain uses TRBV6-1 with TRBJ2-2; 9 nucleotides match TRBD1. V was clipped by 10 bases and J by 6 bases; unmatched bases: 6. The CDR3 has 13 amino acids. The V gene's germline CDR1 is MNHNS and CDR2 SASEGT. The chain's CDR3 is CATRDRVAGELFF. CDR3 DNA: TGTGCCACCCGGGACAGGGTTGCCGGGGAGCTGTTTTTT.

The rearrangement uses TRBV24-1 and TRBJ2-3; TRBD2 matches at 10 bases. Germline trimming cut 7 bases from V and 5 bases from J; bases unmatched to any gene: 8. The germline CDR1 and CDR2 sequences are KGHDR and SFDVKD. CDR3 length: 15 residues. The CDR3: CATSRSGGEKDTQYF. DNA of the CDR3: TGTGCCACCAGCAGGAGCGGGGGGGAGAAAGATACGCAGTATTTT.

Only one count was recorded for this clonotype. This chain links TRBV18 with TRBJ2-7; maybe TRBD2 (5 bases). Trimming took off 2 bases at V and 7 bases at J, with 15 bases between the two ends. This CDR3 contains 14 residues. Germline-derived CDR1 and CDR2 are KGHSH and LQKENI. CDR3 region: CASSPTGLPGEQYF. The CDR3 DNA follows: TGTGCCAGCTCACCAACGGGCTTACCGGGGGAGCAGTACTTC.

The rearrangement joins TRBV20-1 to TRBJ2-1, with 9 bases fitting TRBD2. Germline CDR1 reads DFQATT; CDR2 reads SNEGSKA (reference sequence). Losses at the gene ends were 6 bases for V and 0 bases for J; bases not matched to a gene: 3. The CDR3 is 14 residues long. The CDR3 here is CSANSGSSYNEQFF. In nucleotides, the CDR3 is TGCAGTGCCAATAGCGGGAGCTCCTACAATGAGCAGTTCTTC.

The genes are TRBV7-3 and TRBJ2-7, with 11 bases identical to TRBD1. CDR3 length equals 15 residues. With V trimmed by 3 bases and J by 3 bases, 4 bases remained unmatched. In germline, CDR1 is SGHTA, CDR2 FQGTGA. CDR3 sequence reads: CASSLTGQGVYEQYF. The CDR3 region has the DNA TGTGCCAGCAGCTTGACGGGACAGGGGGTCTACGAGCAGTACTTC. The variable domain in full, completed from reference TRBV7-3 and TRBJ2-7, reads GAGVSQTPSNKVTEKGKYVELRCDPISGHTALYWYRQSLGQGPEFLIYFQGTGAADDSGLPNDRFFAVRPEGSVSTLKIQRTERGDSAVYLCASSLTGQGVYEQYFGPGTRLTVT.

This clonotype was seen only a few times. The rearrangement joins TRBV20-1 to TRBJ2-7; TRBD1 agrees at 9 bases. Trimming removed 1 base from V and 9 bases from J; junction bases left unmatched: 10. There are 14 residues in the CDR3. Germline lookup yields CDR1 DFQATT and CDR2 SNEGSKA (reference sequence). The CDR3 nucleotides read TGCAGTGCTAGAGCCCGGGACAGGGACTCTGGGCAGTACTTC. Protein: CSARARDRDSGQYF.

The table lists this clonotype with a count of one. This chain uses TRBV10-3 with TRBJ2-3; 11 bases agree with TRBD2. The CDR3 consists of 14 residues. J lost 2 bases, V lost 10 bases, and 5 bases had no gene match. From germline, CDR1 is ENHRY and CDR2 SYGVKD. CDR3 in amino acids: CATLSGRATDTQYF. In DNA, the CDR3 is TGTGCCACCCTTAGCGGGAGGGCCACAGATACGCAGTATTTT.

This clonotype appeared a few times. Its ends do not fully match the called genes, so a read error is possible. CDR3 region: CASSSTRGQGLLSF. CDR3 DNA sequence: TGTGCCAGCAGCTCTACCAGGGGACAGGGCCTTCTATCGTTC. The chain couples TRBV11-2 to TRBJ1-2; 9 bases agree with TRBD1. The CDR3 spans 14 residues. Germline V gene sequence: CDR1 SGHAT, CDR2 FQNNGV.

The chain recombines TRBV11-2 with TRBJ2-7; D not certain. The CDR3 consists of 14 residues. V lost 5 bases to trimming and J lost 1 base, with 12 bases between them. Germline V gene sequence: CDR1 SGHAT, CDR2 FQNNGV. CDR3 loop: CASSSKKISYEQYF. Written as DNA, the CDR3 is TGTGCCAGCAGCAGCAAGAAGATATCCTACGAGCAGTACTTC. Full variable domain (rest looked up from reference TRBV11-2 and TRBJ2-7): EAGVAQSPRYKIIEKRQSVAFWCNPISGHATLYWYQQILGQGPKLLIQFQNNGVVDDSQLPKDRFSAERLKGVDSTLKIQPAKLEDSAVYLCASSSKKISYEQYFGPGTRLTVT.

This chain links TRBV28 with TRBJ1-1; D might be TRBD1 (5 bases). CDR1 and CDR2 from the germline V gene are MDHEN and SYDVKM. The CDR3 covers 15 residues. V lost 10 bases to trimming and J lost 4 bases, with 22 bases between them. The CDR3 DNA reads TGTGCCACCATGTTAACGAGGAGGGGAATCACTGAAGCTTTCTTT. Protein sequence: CATMLTRRGITEAFF.

This sequence joins TRBV27 and TRBJ1-4; D gene unclear. The ends were cut back, 3 bases at V and 3 bases at J, with 5 bases in the middle. This CDR3 comprises 13 residues. CDR1 and CDR2 (germline): MNHEY, SMNVEV (reference sequence). CDR3 sequence reads: CASSLGANEKLFF. CDR3 nucleotides: TGTGCCAGCAGTTTGGGAGCTAATGAAAAACTGTTTTTT.

The chain carries TRBV7-9 and TRBJ2-2, with TRBD2 identical over 8 bases. The CDR3 is 13 residues long. The ends lost 6 bases at V and 6 bases at J; junction bases unmatched: 3. CDR1 and CDR2 from the germline V gene are SEHNR and FQNEAQ (reference sequence). The CDR3 DNA reads as TGTGCCAGCAGAGGGACTAGGCCCGGGGAGCTGTTTTTT. Protein product: CASRGTRPGELFF.

This rearrangement joins TRBV7-6 to TRBJ1-2; TRBD1 agrees at 10 bases. The length of the CDR3 is 15 residues. Germline V lookup: CDR1 SGHVS, CDR2 FNYEAQ. Trimming cost V 5 bases and J 8 bases; bases outside gene matches: 11. The CDR3 sequence is CASSPGHGTGEGYTF. DNA for the CDR3: TGTGCCAGCAGCCCGGGGCACGGGACAGGGGAAGGCTACACCTTC.